A selection of T cell receptor beta chains follows, all from one sample in a study of T cell responses to AZD1222 COVID-19 vaccine. Libraries were prepared by immunoSEQ multiplex PCR; TCRdb keeps only in-frame clonotypes and omits some of them. Here the sample spans about 150,000 clones, 75% to 90% being singletons. Source: peripheral blood, taken after recovery from COVID-19. These receptor sequences come from an adult who had recovered from COVID-19. Both conserved end residues are part of each CDR3. Fields, in order: V gene, clone size, D gene, J gene, CDR3 DNA, CDR3 protein. D genes are given only for firm matches. Clone size appears in some rows only: once, few, many, or a class for an expanded clone.

>TRBV20-1|-|-|TRBJ2-3
TGCAGTGCTAGTTCTAGCGAGACTAGCACAGATACGCAGTATTTT
CSASSSETSTDTQYF
>TRBV2|-|TRBD2|TRBJ2-3
TGTGCCAGCAGTCAGAGCGGGAGGTCAGATACGCAGTATTTT
CASSQSGRSDTQYF
>TRBV6-1|-|-|TRBJ2-1
TGTGCCAGCAGTGAAGCGTCAGAATACAATGAGCAGTTCTTC
CASSEASEYNEQFF
>TRBV4-2|few|-|TRBJ2-3
TGTGCCAGCAGCCAAGAGTCCCTCAGCACAGATACGCAGTATTTT
CASSQESLSTDTQYF
>TRBV5-1|-|-|TRBJ2-2
TGCGCCAGCAGCTCTACTAGTTCCGCAGGCGGGGAGCTGTTTTTT
CASSSTSSAGGELFF
>TRBV19|-|TRBD1|TRBJ2-5
TGTGCCAGTAGTAGCGGGGACAGGGATCAAGAGACCCAGTACTTC
CASSSGDRDQETQYF
>TRBV9|-|-|TRBJ1-2
TGTGCCAGCAGCGTAGATGGACAAGGCCTTGGTGGCTACACCTTC
CASSVDGQGLGGYTF
>TRBV5-1|-|-|TRBJ1-2
TGCGCCAGCAGCTTGGTTGCAGGGTATGGCTACACCTTC
CASSLVAGYGYTF
>TRBV19|-|-|TRBJ1-5
TGTGCCAGTAGTTCCCGCCGGGGGGCGAGCAATCAGCCCCAGCATTTT
CASSSRRGASNQPQHF
>TRBV28|-|-|TRBJ2-1
TGTGCCAGCAGTTCCCTCCGGGACTCCTACAATGAGCAGTTCTTC
CASSSLRDSYNEQFF
>TRBV7-9|-|-|TRBJ2-7
TGTGCCAGCAGCCAGGAGGGCGAGCAGTACTTC
CASSQEGEQYF
>TRBV28|-|-|TRBJ2-7
TGTGCCACCGGACGGACCCAACCACCCTACGAGCAGTACTTC
CATGRTQPPYEQYF
>TRBV11-2|-|-|TRBJ2-1
TGTGCCAGCAGCTTAGCTTCAGGGGTGCGGGAGCAGTTCTTC
CASSLASGVREQFF
>TRBV5-1|-|-|TRBJ1-1
TGCGCCAGCAGCTTTTCTAACACTTACGCTGAAGCTTTCTTT
CASSFSNTYAEAFF
>TRBV6-2/TRBV6-3|-|-|TRBJ2-3
TGTGCCAGCAGTTACTCGTTGGCAGATACGCAGTATTTT
CASSYSLADTQYF
>TRBV2|-|-|TRBJ2-7
TGTGCCAGCAGTGAAGGCATGGTTAACTCCTACGAGCAGTACTTC
CASSEGMVNSYEQYF
>TRBV10-3|-|TRBD1|TRBJ2-1
TGTGCCATCAGTGAGTCGACAGGGGGGTACAATGAGCAGTTCTTC
CAISESTGGYNEQFF
>TRBV2|-|-|TRBJ1-3
TGTGCCAGCAGTGAGGGGCCGCCCGGAGGAGCTGGAAACACCATATATTTT
CASSEGPPGGAGNTIYF
>TRBV19|-|-|TRBJ1-2
TGTGCCACCGCAAGGTCTAACTATGGCTACACCTTC
CATARSNYGYTF
>TRBV5-6|few|-|TRBJ1-1
TGTGCCAGCAGCTTCCTGGGACCGAACACTGAAGCTTTCTTT
CASSFLGPNTEAFF
>TRBV7-2|-|TRBD2|TRBJ2-3
TGTGCCAGCAGCTTATCGGGACTAGCGGGGGGCCCAGATACGCAGTATTTT
CASSLSGLAGGPDTQYF
>TRBV4-3|-|TRBD1|TRBJ2-6
TGCGCCAGCAGCCAAGGGACAGGGCCCTCTGGGGCCAACGTCCTGACTTTC
CASSQGTGPSGANVLTF
>TRBV19|-|-|TRBJ1-5
TGTGCCAGTACCCAGGGGAACAGCGCTTATCAGCCCCAGCATTTT
CASTQGNSAYQPQHF
>TRBV7-9|few|-|TRBJ2-1
TGTGCCAGCAGCACCACTGTGGGGGTTGGTGAGCAGTTCTTC
CASSTTVGVGEQFF
>TRBV6-1|-|-|TRBJ2-7
TGTGCCAGCAGTGAATATCAGCGCATCTCCTACGAGCAGTACTTC
CASSEYQRISYEQYF
>TRBV28|-|TRBD2|TRBJ2-7
TGTGCCAGCAGTTCCGGAGGGAGGGCCTACGAGCAGTACTTC
CASSSGGRAYEQYF
>TRBV2|-|TRBD2|TRBJ2-3
TGTGCCAGCAGCCTACTAGCGGGAGGGCCGGATACGCAGTATTTT
CASSLLAGGPDTQYF
>TRBV29-1|-|TRBD2|TRBJ2-3
TGCAGCGTTGAAGATCCGGCTAGCGGAACAGATACGCAGTATTTT
CSVEDPASGTDTQYF
>TRBV12-3/TRBV12-4|-|TRBD1|TRBJ1-5
TGTGCCAGCAGAACAGGGGTGGGTCAGCCCCAGCATTTT
CASRTGVGQPQHF